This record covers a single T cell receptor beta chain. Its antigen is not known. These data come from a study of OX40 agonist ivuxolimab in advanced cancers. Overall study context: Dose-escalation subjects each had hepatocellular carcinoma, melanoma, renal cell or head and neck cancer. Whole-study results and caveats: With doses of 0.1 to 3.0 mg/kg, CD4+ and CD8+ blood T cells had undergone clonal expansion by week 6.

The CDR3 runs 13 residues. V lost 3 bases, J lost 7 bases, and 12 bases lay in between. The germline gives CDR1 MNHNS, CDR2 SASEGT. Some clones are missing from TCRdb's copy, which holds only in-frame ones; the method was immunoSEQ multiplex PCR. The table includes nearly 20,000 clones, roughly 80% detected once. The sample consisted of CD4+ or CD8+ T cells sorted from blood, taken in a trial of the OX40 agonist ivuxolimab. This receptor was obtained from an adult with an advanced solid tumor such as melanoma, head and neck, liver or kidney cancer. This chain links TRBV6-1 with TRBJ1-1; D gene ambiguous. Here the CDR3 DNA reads TGTGCCAGCAGTGAGGTTCGTGGTGATGAAGCTTTCTTT. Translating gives CASSEVRGDEAFF.